One and the same sample provided the 14 T cell receptor beta chains below, sequenced in a study of blood T cell repertoires in COVID-19. TCRdb's copy holds only in-frame clones and misses some; the assay was immunoSEQ multiplex PCR. This sample has about 320,000 clones, with approximately 88% found just once. The source material was peripheral blood. These receptors originate from a woman aged 25 to 39 with COVID-19, enrolled during active disease.

CDR3 protein: CASSLSRDRVRELFF. The CDR3 bases are TGTGCCAGCAGCTTAAGTCGAGACCGGGTGCGGGAGCTGTTTTTT. The chain has TRBV7-9 and TRBJ2-2, with D hard to call. The CDR3 consists of 15 residues. V was cut by 2 bases and J by 9 bases, with 16 bases left in between. Germline V gene sequence: CDR1 SEHNR, CDR2 FQNEAQ (reference sequence).

J is TRBJ2-7 and V is TRBV3-1 (or the pseudogene TRBV3-2); the D is unclear. The CDR3 length is 12 residues. Trimming removed 7 bases at V and 5 bases at J, with 12 bases between. From germline, CDR1 is LGHDT and CDR2 YNNKEL (reference sequence). CDR3 sequence: CASTSPTDEQYF. For the CDR3, the DNA is TGTGCCAGCACCTCTCCAACGGACGAGCAGTACTTC.

The V call is TRBV27, the J call TRBJ2-7; a possible D gene is TRBD1 (6 bases). The CDR3 consists of 15 residues. Germline V gene lookup returns CDR1 MNHEY and CDR2 SMNVEV (reference sequence). V lost 2 bases to trimming and J lost 3 bases, with 14 bases between them. The DNA of the CDR3 is TGTGCCAGCAGTTTAACAGGGTCGTTTCTCTACGAGCAGTACTTC. Translated: CASSLTGSFLYEQYF.

The V and J genes are TRBV7-9 and TRBJ1-6; TRBD1 might be the D (6 bases). Between the trimmed V and J ends, which lost 5 bases and 0 bases, there was a span of 20 bases. This CDR3 is built from 19 residues. Germline lookup yields CDR1 SEHNR and CDR2 FQNEAQ (reference sequence). CDR3 sequence reads: CASSHTIYTGSSYNSPLHF. CDR3 bases: TGTGCCAGCAGCCACACAATCTATACAGGGAGCTCCTATAATTCACCCCTCCACTTT.

The J gene is TRBJ2-2, the V gene TRBV5-1; TRBD1 might be the D (6 bases). V lost 4 bases and J lost 0, with 19 bases in between. Germline V gene lookup returns CDR1 SGHRS and CDR2 YFSETQ. CDR3 size: 18 residues. In nucleotides, the CDR3 is TGCGCCAGCAGCCAAACGCCCCGCCGGGACACGAACACCGGGGAGCTGTTTTTT. Translating gives CASSQTPRRDTNTGELFF.

Only one count was recorded for this clone. V is TRBV3-1 (or the pseudogene TRBV3-2) and J is TRBJ1-5; D remains unclear. V lost 4 bases, J lost 6 bases, and 25 bases lay in between. CDR3 length: 18 amino acids. Looked up from germline, CDR1 is LGHDT and CDR2 is YNNKEL (reference sequence). CDR3 amino acids: CASSPFLLSGSLGQPQHF. CDR3 nucleotide sequence: TGTGCCAGCAGCCCTTTTCTATTATCGGGTTCTCTCGGTCAGCCCCAGCATTTT.

The chain joins TRBV11-1 to TRBJ2-5, with TRBD2 identical over 11 bases. The germline gives CDR1 SGHAT, CDR2 FQDESV (reference sequence). The CDR3 has 15 residues. The junction had 1 base not matched to a gene; V was cut back by 4 bases and J by 0 bases. The chain's CDR3 is CASSSSGGNQETQYF. CDR3 DNA: TGTGCCAGCAGCTCTAGCGGGGGGAACCAAGAGACCCAGTACTTC.

V usage is TRBV19 and J usage is TRBJ2-3, with D possibly being TRBD1 (7 bases). V lost 5 bases, J lost 0 bases, and 12 bases lay in between. CDR3 length: 15 amino acids. Germline assignment: CDR1 LNHDA and CDR2 SQIVND (reference sequence). In nucleotides, the CDR3 is TGTGCCAGTAGTGCGGGACAGACAAGCACAGATACGCAGTATTTT. It encodes CASSAGQTSTDTQYF.

In regard to this clone: An end of the junction does not agree with germline; a read error may underlie this. This sequence joins TRBV11-2 and TRBJ1-6, with TRBD1 matching 9 bases. Per germline, CDR1 SGHAT and CDR2 FQNNGV. CDR3 size: 13 residues. The chain's CDR3 is CASSLQQGTGISF. The CDR3 DNA reads as TGTGCCAGCAGCTTACAACAGGGGACAGGGATCTCCTTT.

The CDR3 coding sequence is TGTGCCAGCAGTCCAAGCGGGACAGGGGTCGGTCGGGCTGAAGCTTTCTTT. Its translation is CASSPSGTGVGRAEAFF. The chain is built from TRBV27 and TRBJ1-1; 10 bases agree with TRBD1. J was trimmed by 6 bases and V by 5 bases; bases with no gene match: 15. The germline CDR1 and CDR2 sequences are MNHEY and SMNVEV (reference sequence). The CDR3 extends over 17 amino acids.

The chain is built from TRBV11-2 and TRBJ1-1; no clear D. V lost 4 bases, J lost 1 base, and 7 bases lay in between. Germline CDR1 reads SGHAT; CDR2 reads FQNNGV. There are 13 residues in the CDR3. CDR3: CASSSFGNTEAFF. The CDR3 nucleotides read TGTGCCAGCAGCTCGTTCGGGAACACTGAAGCTTTCTTT.

This chain links TRBV6-6 with TRBJ1-2; TRBD1 matches 8 bases. The CDR3 totals 16 residues. Germline-derived CDR1 and CDR2 are MNHNY and SVGAGI (reference sequence). Unmatched junction bases numbered 7, after V lost 0 bases and J lost 4 bases. CDR3 sequence reads: CASSYSNSGQGYGYTF. The CDR3 bases are TGTGCCAGCAGTTACTCGAATTCCGGACAGGGCTATGGCTACACCTTC.

V usage is TRBV7-9 and J usage is TRBJ2-1; D perhaps matches TRBD2 (6 bases). Trimming removed 5 bases at V and 0 bases at J, with 11 bases between. Germline CDR1 SEHNR, CDR2 FQNEAQ (reference sequence). The CDR3 is 15 residues long. CDR3: CASSMPGDSYNEQFF. The DNA for the CDR3 is TGTGCCAGCAGCATGCCGGGGGACTCCTACAATGAGCAGTTCTTC. The full variable domain, with the rest looked up from reference TRBV7-9 and TRBJ2-1, is DTGVSQNPRHKITKRGQNVTFRCDPISEHNRLYWYRQTLGQGPEFLTYFQNEAQLEKSRLLSDRFSAERPKGSFSTLEIQRTEQGDSAMYLCASSMPGDSYNEQFFGPGTRLTVL.

This clone has more than one count but fewer than ten. The chain employs TRBV5-6 and TRBJ1-3, with D unresolved. Trimming removed 2 bases from V and 2 bases from J, with 20 bases in between. This CDR3 has 18 amino acids. Germline V gene lookup returns CDR1 SGHDT and CDR2 YYEEEE. The CDR3 nucleotides read TGTGCCAGCAGCTTCGGGTACCCGGGAAGGGTGACTGGAAACACCATATATTTT. It yields the protein CASSFGYPGRVTGNTIYF.